This TCR beta chain derives from a study of shared clonotypes between healthy human individuals (TCRdb year 2020). Regarding the complete study: The cohort comprised a couple of women and a few men aged 18 to 49 years. Per donor, three plates each were used for CD4 naive and CD4 memory, two for CD8 naive, and one for CD8 memory. To estimate repertoire size and how much clonotypes are shared between individuals, the study performed deep sequencing of blood TCR repertoires from five healthy adults. Different laboratories and diverse techniques were used to prepare libraries and sequence TCR repertoires, to increase sequencing depth and limit assay-specific biases. Between about 0.94 and 10 billion PBMCs per donor were obtained by leukapheresis. The full study reports these points: Approximately 5% of naive CD4, around 4% of naive CD8, about 2.1% of memory CD4, and about 0.4% of memory CD8 clonotypes were shared across several donors. Pairwise subsampling led to the expectation that sequencing depth would affect the degree of clonotype sharing among donors. Naive subsets generally had larger estimated clonotype richness than memory subsets. Because the study included a small number of donors, the genetic and exposure-history diversity represented was limited. Rarefaction of sorted-subset datasets indicated incomplete sequencing despite the large sequencing depth. Clonotypes shared by all four sorted-subset donors showed higher generation probabilities than non-shared clonotypes. Sampling was restricted to blood, and TCR repertoires in tissue are likely to differ from TCR repertoires in blood.

TCR CDR3 regions were amplified from genomic DNA by multiplex PCR using the deep immunoSEQ assay. Extracted genomic DNA from each cell subset was distributed evenly across all wells of several immunoSEQ 96-well plates, and each plate was treated as a replicate. Each replicate PCR for sorted subsets received roughly 0.2 ug genomic DNA, equal to 30,000 or so T cell genomes. Purified libraries were quantified with a Qubit 3.0 fluorometer, sized on a Bioanalyzer 2100, and re-quantified with the KAPA Library Quantification kit. Every immunoSEQ 96-well plate was sequenced on a separate single-read 150-cycle Illumina NextSeq 550 flow cell. Per the original workflow: Because the immunoSEQ output held only junctional sequences and lacked quality scores, the filtering could not match the filtering applied to full-length reads. Sequences were annotated with PyIR, a Python wrapper for IgBLAST v1.9, and V/J genes and CDR3 were assigned using IMGT germline references. Any read was removed if the V/J assignment was weak (E-value above 1e-6), the CDR3 was missing, or the read contained stop codons, out-of-frame junctions, or ambiguous translated residues. V3J clonotypes were defined as sequences sharing the same inferred V gene, J gene, and CDR3 amino acid sequence. Percentage overlap between repertoires was calculated by dividing the number of shared unique clonotypes by the size of the smaller repertoire. Three approaches were used to assess repertoire richness: RTK rarefaction, the Chao1 estimator, and Recon v2.1 estimates of unobserved clonotypes. Generation probabilities for all TCRbeta clonotypes obtained by the gDNA method from a handful of donors were computed using OLGA. TCRdb limited this immuneACCESS table to in-frame rearrangements with V and J called. A share of clones is missing; checked studies link under half to unresolved V genes, and the rest is unexplained. The DNA gave D and trimming, while V, J and clone size come from that table. This sample is represented by around 1,900,000 clones; roughly 93% of them were singletons. The ten largest clones capture 1.5% to 2% of the sample.

The CDR3 measures 14 amino acids from cysteine to phenylalanine. The retained sequence is limited to the CDR3, 42 bases, with the frame set at the first base. The germline ends are 7 bases apart after V is trimmed by 1 base and J by 3 bases. As encoded in the germline V gene (reference sequence), CDR1 is LNHNV while CDR2 is YYDKDF. To note about this clone: The specificity of this receptor is unknown. No base-level quality is on record; no much larger clone is a single base apart. This sample includes further DNA sequences coding for the same CDR3.

CD8 naive samples consisted of CD45RO-negative cells that were positively selected for CCR7, yielding a CD45RA+CCR7+ population without TemRA cells. The donors were healthy, HIV-negative adults with no recently reported acute infections or vaccinations. Only Caucasian adults living in Nashville, Tennessee, USA were represented among the donors. After blood collection by leukapheresis, PBMCs were isolated using Ficoll-Histopaque density gradient centrifugation and then cryopreserved in the vapor phase of liquid nitrogen. Purity and quantity of every magnetically sorted T cell population were checked by analytical flow cytometry. Each sorted fraction had its genomic DNA isolated and then quantified by UV absorbance on a Nanodrop 2000c.

The receptor was derived from a man aged 18 to 30 in good health. Some clones in this sample may be carry-over from other donors' samples. Sequences were obtained from naive CD8+ T cells from PBMCs. What this sample's cell subset or site label stands for: CD45RA+CCR7+. This sequence uses TRBV15 and TRBJ1-5; the D gene cannot be named for sure. The CDR3 protein: CATSRGRNNQPQHF. The nucleotide sequence reads TGTGCCACCAGCAGAGGACGGAACAATCAGCCCCAGCATTTT.